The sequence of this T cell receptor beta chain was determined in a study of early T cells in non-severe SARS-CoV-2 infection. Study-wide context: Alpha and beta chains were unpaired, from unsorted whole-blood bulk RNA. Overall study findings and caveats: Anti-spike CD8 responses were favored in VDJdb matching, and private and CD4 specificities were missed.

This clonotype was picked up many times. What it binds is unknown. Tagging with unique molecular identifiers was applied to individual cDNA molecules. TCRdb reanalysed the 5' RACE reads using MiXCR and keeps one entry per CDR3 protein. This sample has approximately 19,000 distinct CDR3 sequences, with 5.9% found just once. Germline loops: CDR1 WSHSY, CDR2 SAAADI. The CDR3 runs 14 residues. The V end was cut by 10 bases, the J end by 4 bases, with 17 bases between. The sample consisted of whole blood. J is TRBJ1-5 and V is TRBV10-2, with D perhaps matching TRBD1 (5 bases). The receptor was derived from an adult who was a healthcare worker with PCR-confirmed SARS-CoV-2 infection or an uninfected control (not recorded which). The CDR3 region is CATDESGRNQPQHF. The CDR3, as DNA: TGCGCCACCGACGAATCAGGGCGTAATCAGCCCCAGCATTTT.